This TCR beta chain was found in a study of memory CD4+ T cells and cytomegalovirus serostatus. Study details: Donors were healthy Belgian adults, 10 or so CMV seropositive and 20 to 30 seronegative.

Only a few counts were recorded for this clone. Its target is unknown. Single viable CD3+CD4+CD8-CD45RO+ cells were sorted as the memory CD4+ T cells. Study-wide results and caveats: Suggested: most of the CMV-linked TCR signature lies in CD4+ memory cells.

Only in-frame clones appear in the TCRdb table, and some are missing; sequencing was by immunoSEQ multiplex PCR. Here the sample spans 40,000 to 50,000 clones, around 76% being singletons. Sequencing input: memory CD4+ T cells from blood. The receptor was isolated from an adult in good health and CMV-seronegative.

The DNA of the CDR3 is TGTGCCAGCAGTTTACAGGGGGCAACCCAGTACTTC. Translated: CASSLQGATQYF. The rearrangement joins TRBV6-6 to TRBJ2-5; the match to TRBD1 covers 9 bases. Germline assignment: CDR1 MNHNY and CDR2 SVGAGI (reference sequence). J lost 8 bases, V lost 4 bases, and 2 bases had no gene match. This CDR3 region has 12 residues.